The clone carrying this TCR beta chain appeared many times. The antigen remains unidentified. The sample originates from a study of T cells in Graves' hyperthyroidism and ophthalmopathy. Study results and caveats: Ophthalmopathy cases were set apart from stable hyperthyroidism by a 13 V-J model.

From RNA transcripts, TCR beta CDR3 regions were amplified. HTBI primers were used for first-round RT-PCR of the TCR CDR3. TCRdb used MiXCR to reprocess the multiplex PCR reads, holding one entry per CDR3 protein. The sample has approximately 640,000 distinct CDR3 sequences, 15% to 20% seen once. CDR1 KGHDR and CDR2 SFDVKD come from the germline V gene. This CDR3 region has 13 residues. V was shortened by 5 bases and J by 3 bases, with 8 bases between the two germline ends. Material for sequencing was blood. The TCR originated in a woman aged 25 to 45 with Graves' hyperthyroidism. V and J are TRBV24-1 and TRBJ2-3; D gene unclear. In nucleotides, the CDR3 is TGTGCCACCAGTGCTCGGAAGACAGATACGCAGTATTTT. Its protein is CATSARKTDTQYF.